This TCR beta chain was identified in a study of Graves' ophthalmopathy and Graves' hyperthyroidism. Study at large: Peripheral blood was collected at initial diagnosis, before any treatment. Study-level results: For separating ophthalmopathy from stable hyperthyroidism, a 13-signature model gave about 90% sensitivity and approximately 76% specificity. Sensitivity of roughly 71% and specificity of approximately 76% were achieved by the model that predicted ophthalmopathy progression.

J gave up 7 bases and V 4 bases, and 6 bases lay outside the gene matches. CDR3 length: 13 residues. Germline loops: CDR1 LNHDA, CDR2 SQIVND (reference sequence). There are many counts of this clonotype. Its antigen is still unknown. The authors amplified TCR beta CDR3 regions from RNA transcripts. HTBI-primed RT-PCR formed the first round, and a multiplex PCR formed the second. MiXCR, applied by TCRdb to the multiplex PCR reads, yields one record per CDR3 protein. The repertoire holds about 220,000 distinct CDR3 sequences, under 25% seen once, with about 46% in the top ten. This rearrangement joins TRBV19 to TRBJ1-1; the match to TRBD1 covers 7 bases. Sequences were obtained from peripheral blood. The sequence was collected from a woman aged 50 to 60 with Graves' ophthalmopathy. CDR3 region: CASSTGGYIEAFF. The CDR3 DNA sequence: TGTGCCAGTAGTACAGGGGGGTATATTGAAGCTTTCTTT.